These T cell receptor beta chains were read from a single sample in a study of cytomegalovirus exposure and HLA in healthy donors. Profiling relied on immunoSEQ multiplex PCR, and the TCRdb table lists in-frame clones only, not all of them. Altogether roughly 200,000 clones are present, 79% being singletons, with the ten largest covering around 1.6%. Sequencing was performed on PBMCs. The receptor set was obtained from a girl aged 5-17 years in good health and CMV-seropositive. The CDR3 runs from the conserved cysteine through the conserved F or W.

>TRBV6-5|TRBJ1-2
CASSGAGVDGYTF
>TRBV5-1|TRBJ2-3
CASSLGVPSGRQTQYF
>TRBV5-6|TRBJ1-6
CASSAGGQKNNSPLHF
>TRBV2|TRBJ1-4
CASRRDRVEEKLFF
>TRBV11-2|TRBJ2-7
CASSLTSGGSSSYEQYF
>TRBV4-3|TRBJ2-1
CASSQGGGGANEQFF
>TRBV7-8|TRBJ1-4
CASSLAGATNEKLFF
>TRBV6-1|TRBJ1-6
CASSESTARVNSPLHF
>TRBV6-1|TRBJ2-7
CAITRTLSSYEQYF
>TRBV2|TRBJ1-5
CASSRTGGGQPQHF
>TRBV6-1|TRBJ1-1
CASRPEGAGTEAFF
>TRBV5-5|TRBJ2-1
CASSPGLAGLQNYNEQFF
>TRBV6-5|TRBJ1-2
CASSSDTYGYTF
>TRBV5-4|TRBJ1-4
CASSYQQGVREKLFF
>TRBV6-4|TRBJ2-5
CASSSLAGALETQYF
>TRBV29-1|NA
CSVAADSFYEQYF
>TRBV4-3|TRBJ2-4
CASSQGASGYPLAKNIQYF
>TRBV9|TRBJ2-7
CASSPWTESYEQYF
>TRBV6-5|TRBJ1-2
CASSLGQGAYGYTF
>TRBV6-1|TRBJ1-2
CASSEGLQGYYGYTF
>TRBV7-9|TRBJ2-2
CASSLGLAGNTGELFF